One and the same sample provided the 27 T cell receptor beta chains below, sequenced in a study of response to subunit inactivated influenza vaccine. Via MiXCR, TCRdb re-called the RT-PCR reads, giving one row per CDR3 protein. The table shows approximately 520,000 distinct CDR3 sequences, with roughly 25% occurring only once. The specimen comprised CD4+ T cells sorted from PBMCs, sampled 5 to 6 days after vaccination. The receptors come from a man in his fifties who received an inactivated influenza vaccine.

This clonotype was observed a handful of times. The chain combines TRBV28 with TRBJ2-5; D may match TRBD1 or TRBD2 (5 bases each). CDR3 size: 15 residues. Trimming took off 2 bases at V and 5 bases at J, with 15 bases between the two ends. Per germline, CDR1 MDHEN and CDR2 SYDVKM. The CDR3, as DNA: TGTGCCAGCAGTTTAGGACTGGGGGAGAGGGAGACCCAGTACTTC. Its translation: CASSLGLGERETQYF.

The CDR3 coding sequence is TGTGCCAGCAGTCACGGACTAGCGGGGGCTACTAGCACAGATACGCAGTATTTT. Translating it yields CASSHGLAGATSTDTQYF. The chain has TRBV6-7 and TRBJ2-3; 13 positions match TRBD2. TRBV6-7 is placed among ORFs of uncertain function. The CDR3 has 18 amino acids. The J segment lost 0 bases and the V segment lost 5 bases, leaving 8 bases of the junction unmatched.

This clonotype was picked up a small number of times. This chain links TRBV7-8 with TRBJ2-7; the D gene is possibly TRBD1 (7 bases). From germline, CDR1 is SGHVS and CDR2 FQNEAQ. The CDR3 spans 15 residues. The V and J ends lost 0 bases and 4 bases respectively, with 13 bases between them. DNA of the CDR3: TGTGCCAGCAGCTTAGCGCGGGACAGACTGTACGAGCAGTACTTC. Translating gives CASSLARDRLYEQYF.

The J gene is TRBJ2-1, the V gene TRBV10-2, with D tentatively TRBD2 (6 bases). The CDR3 sequence is 12 residues long. V lost 6 bases and J 7 bases, leaving 10 bases between the germline ends. Germline CDR1 is WSHSY and CDR2 is SAAADI. The CDR3 DNA follows: TGCGCCAGCAGGAAGCTAGCGAATGAGCAGTTCTTC. This codes for CASRKLANEQFF.

This clonotype occurred many times. The chain joins TRBV10-3 to TRBJ1-1; D is unclear. Germline lookup yields CDR1 ENHRY and CDR2 SYGVKD. This CDR3 is built from 14 residues. Trimming took 2 bases from V and 0 from J, leaving 7 bases between them. This CDR3 is CAISEGGMNTEAFF. The CDR3 region has the DNA TGTGCCATCAGTGAGGGAGGCATGAACACTGAAGCTTTCTTT.

This clonotype was seen at least ten times. The chain's CDR3 is CASSLLAGELFF. CDR3 coding DNA: TGTGCCAGCAGCTTGCTAGCCGGGGAGCTGTTTTTT. The chain is built from TRBV5-6 and TRBJ2-2; D is unresolved. The CDR3 runs 12 residues. V was cut by 1 base and J by 6 bases, with 4 bases left in between. Germline V lookup: CDR1 SGHDT, CDR2 YYEEEE.

There are many counts of this clonotype. The rearrangement links TRBV27 to TRBJ1-5, with TRBD1 identical over 7 bases. This CDR3 has 15 amino acids. V lost 4 bases to trimming and J lost 0 bases; unmatched junction nucleotides: 3. Germline CDR1 reads MNHEY; CDR2 reads SMNVEV (reference sequence). The CDR3 region has the DNA TGTGCCAGCAGTTCCGGACAGGCTAGCAATCAGCCCCAGCATTTT. Amino acids: CASSSGQASNQPQHF.

Only a few counts were recorded for this clonotype. The J gene is TRBJ1-2, the V gene TRBV6-2 or TRBV6-3; D gene unclear. Germline V lookup: CDR1 MNHEY, CDR2 SVGEGT. V lost 2 bases and J 7 bases, leaving 8 bases between the germline ends. This CDR3 region has 12 residues. The CDR3 loop reads CASSYIRSGYTF. The CDR3 DNA sequence: TGTGCCAGCAGTTACATAAGATCTGGCTACACCTTC.

The chain couples TRBV20-1 to TRBJ2-2; 12 bases are shared with TRBD2. The germline V gene has CDR1 DFQATT and CDR2 SNEGSKA (reference sequence). The CDR3 totals 14 residues. V was clipped by 5 bases and J by 10 bases; unmatched bases: 8. This chain's CDR3 is CSAAGLAGTEELFF. The CDR3, as DNA: TGCAGTGCTGCCGGACTAGCGGGGACGGAGGAGCTGTTTTTT.

This clonotype was observed a handful of times. The gene calls are TRBV9 and TRBJ2-3, with D possibly TRBD2 on 6 matching bases. CDR1 and CDR2 (germline): SGDLS, YYNGEE. V shed 0 bases and J shed 2 bases, with 13 bases lying between them. The CDR3 contains 16 residues. This chain's CDR3 is CASSVVTSGPTDTQYF. In DNA, the CDR3 is TGTGCCAGCAGCGTAGTTACCAGCGGGCCCACAGATACGCAGTATTTT. Variable domain in full (rest from reference TRBV9 and TRBJ2-3): DSGVTQTPKHLITATGQRVTLRCSPRSGDLSVYWYQQSLDQGLQFLIQYYNGEERAKGNILERFSAQQFPDLHSELNLSSLELGDSALYFCASSVVTSGPTDTQYFGPGTRLTVL.

The CDR3 protein is CASSFWGAEQETQYF. Here the CDR3 DNA reads TGTGCCAGCAGCTTCTGGGGAGCGGAGCAAGAGACCCAGTACTTC. The chain joins TRBV27 to TRBJ2-5; D is possibly TRBD2 (5 bases). Germline CDR1 is MNHEY and CDR2 is SMNVEV (reference sequence). V gave up 6 bases and J gave up 2 bases, with 16 bases separating them. This CDR3 spans 15 amino acids.

This clonotype was found a few times. The V and J genes are TRBV14 and TRBJ2-1; 11 bases fit TRBD2. Trimming took 4 bases from V and 12 from J; bases not matched to a gene: 8. From germline, CDR1 is SGHDN and CDR2 FVKESK. CDR3 length: 14 amino acids. CDR3 in amino acids: CASSLAGGPYWQFF. In nucleotides, the CDR3 is TGTGCCAGCAGCCTAGCGGGAGGGCCGTACTGGCAGTTCTTC. The full variable domain, in which reference TRBV14 and TRBJ2-1 provide the parts outside the CDR3, is EAGVTQFPSHSVIEKGQTVTLRCDPISGHDNLYWYRRVMGKEIKFLLHFVKESKQDESGMPNNRFLAERTGGTYSTLKVQPAELEDSGVYFCASSLAGGPYWQFFGPGTRLTVL.

This clonotype was counted between two and nine times. V and J are TRBV11-3 and TRBJ2-2; D is uncertain. Germline CDR1 and CDR2: SGHNT and YENEEA. This CDR3 is 13 amino acids long. Trimming stripped 2 bases from V and 6 bases from J, with 7 bases between. CDR3 coding DNA: TGTGCCAGCAGCTTATCTTACGCCGGGGAGCTGTTTTTT. It encodes CASSLSYAGELFF.

The V call is TRBV28, the J call TRBJ2-3; weak D call: TRBD1 (6 bases). V gave up 3 bases and J gave up 4 bases, with 14 bases separating them. Germline V gives CDR1 MDHEN, CDR2 SYDVKM. CDR3 length: 15 residues. CDR3 nucleotides: TGTGCCAGCAGTTTCTGGCAGGGGATCGCAGATACGCAGTATTTT. Protein product: CASSFWQGIADTQYF.

The chain uses TRBV20-1 and TRBJ2-7, with D maybe TRBD2 (5 bases). CDR3 length: 15 residues. Trimming cost V 5 bases and J 0 bases, with 17 bases left between them. The germline V gene has CDR1 DFQATT and CDR2 SNEGSKA (reference sequence). CDR3 in amino acids: CSAASGNSHSYEQYF. CDR3 DNA: TGCAGTGCTGCCAGCGGCAACTCCCACTCCTACGAGCAGTACTTC.

This clonotype came up many times. CDR3 amino acids: CASSPGTAISTYGYTF. CDR3 DNA sequence: TGTGCCAGCAGCCCAGGGACAGCGATTTCTACCTATGGCTACACCTTC. The chain is built from TRBV12-3 or TRBV12-4 and TRBJ1-2; 7 nucleotides match TRBD1. The CDR3 contains 16 residues. The V segment lost 6 bases and the J segment 4 bases; nucleotides outside the gene matches: 14.

There are a few counts of this clonotype. The V gene is TRBV11-2, the J gene TRBJ2-5, with TRBD1 matching 7 bases. Germline-derived CDR1 and CDR2 are SGHAT and FQNNGV. This CDR3 region has 15 residues. With 2 bases clipped from V and 5 bases from J, the junction kept 8 bases outside the gene matches. The CDR3 nucleotides read TGTGCCAGCAGCTTATCGACAGGGCCGGTGGAGACCCAGTACTTC. Its protein product is CASSLSTGPVETQYF.

V is TRBV28 and J is TRBJ1-1, with D possibly being TRBD1 (5 bases). The CDR3 runs 13 residues. Germline CDR1 is MDHEN and CDR2 is SYDVKM. Trimming left V 7 bases short and J 3 bases short, with 12 bases between. The CDR3 DNA is TGTGCCAGCAACTTAGGGGAGGACACTGAAGCTTTCTTT. Its protein product is CASNLGEDTEAFF.

This clonotype has just a few counts. The J gene is TRBJ2-1, the V gene TRBV15; 9 bases line up with TRBD1. From germline, CDR1 is LNHNV and CDR2 YYDKDF (reference sequence). After removal of 2 bases from V and 4 bases from J, the junction contained 3 bases not matched to a gene. This CDR3 spans 15 amino acids. The CDR3 DNA reads as TGTGCCACCAGCAGACAGACAGGGGGTTACAATGAGCAGTTCTTC. This translates into CATSRQTGGYNEQFF.

The count of this clonotype is one. The rearrangement joins TRBV25-1 to TRBJ2-1, with D possibly being TRBD2 (6 bases). This CDR3 has 16 residues. Per the germline V gene, CDR1 is MGHDK and CDR2 is SYGVNS. The germline V and J ends were trimmed by 4 bases and 0 bases, with 13 bases remaining between them. The CDR3 DNA is TGTGCCAGCAGTGGACGGGACTCCCGCTCCTACAATGAGCAGTTCTTC. Translated, it gives CASSGRDSRSYNEQFF.

The V call is TRBV4-1, the J call TRBJ1-4; the match to TRBD1 covers 10 bases. The CDR3 is 15 amino acids. J gave up 5 bases and V 3 bases, and 3 bases lay outside the gene matches. In germline, CDR1 is MGHRA, CDR2 YSYEKL. This chain's CDR3 is CASSQPGQGNEKLFF. In DNA form, the CDR3 reads TGCGCCAGCAGCCAGCCGGGACAGGGGAATGAAAAACTGTTTTTT.

The chain combines TRBV29-1 with TRBJ1-1; D gene uncertain. Germline V CDR1 and CDR2: SQVTM, ANQGSEA. There are 10 residues in the CDR3. V was shortened by 7 bases and J by 5 bases, with 8 bases between the two germline ends. This chain's CDR3 is CSGGETEAFF. CDR3 in DNA: TGCAGCGGCGGGGAAACTGAAGCTTTCTTT.

The chain couples TRBV2 to TRBJ2-7; D is tentatively TRBD1 or TRBD2 (5 bases each). With 8 bases removed from V and 4 bases from J, the gap between germline ends came to 18 bases. Germline CDR1 and CDR2: SNHLY and FYNNEI. This CDR3 has 14 amino acids. CDR3 nucleotide sequence: TGTGCCAGCCGACACGGGACGGGGTCTTACGAGCAGTACTTC. It specifies CASRHGTGSYEQYF.

The rearrangement uses TRBV9 and TRBJ1-2, with D perhaps TRBD1 (6 bases). This CDR3 region has 15 residues. V was cut by 4 bases and J by 2 bases, with 15 bases left in between. The V gene's germline CDR1 is SGDLS and CDR2 YYNGEE. In DNA form, the CDR3 reads TGTGCCAGCAGCCTGGCGGGGGCGAGGAACTATGGCTACACCTTC. This codes for CASSLAGARNYGYTF.

This clonotype came up a few times. The rearrangement joins TRBV12-3 or TRBV12-4 to TRBJ2-1; 11 bases align to TRBD2. CDR3 length equals 16 residues. The trim removed 3 bases at V and 9 bases at J, leaving 10 bases unmatched. In DNA form, the CDR3 reads TGTGCCAGCAGTTTGAGCACTAGCGGGAGTTACTCTGAGCAGTTCTTC. Translating gives CASSLSTSGSYSEQFF.

This clonotype has only a few counts. The CDR3 coding sequence is TGCGCCAGCAGCCAACGGAAAGCAGATACGCAGTATTTT. Translating it yields CASSQRKADTQYF. The V call is TRBV4-1, the J call TRBJ2-3; D remains ambiguous. Germline CDR1 MGHRA, CDR2 YSYEKL. This CDR3 has 13 residues. Deletions cut 2 bases from V and 4 bases from J, with 7 bases between.

The V call is TRBV14, the J call TRBJ1-6; D not certain. The CDR3 runs 14 residues. Deletions cut 0 bases from V and 11 bases from J, with 11 bases between. In germline, CDR1 is SGHDN, CDR2 FVKESK. This CDR3 reads CASSQENRGAPLHF. The CDR3 coding sequence is TGTGCCAGCAGCCAAGAAAACCGCGGTGCACCCCTCCACTTT. The full variable domain, its missing parts supplied by reference TRBV14 and TRBJ1-6, is EAGVTQFPSHSVIEKGQTVTLRCDPISGHDNLYWYRRVMGKEIKFLLHFVKESKQDESGMPNNRFLAERTGGTYSTLKVQPAELEDSGVYFCASSQENRGAPLHFGNGTRLTVT.